This TCR beta chain was recorded in a study of T-cell memory formation after mild COVID-19. Study information: Each donor largely had its own TCR clusters. Study conclusions and caveats: Memory from before infection featured some responding clones, which suggests cross-reactive memory joined.

TCRdb re-called the 5' RACE reads through MiXCR, storing one row per CDR3 protein. The sample lists around 180,000 distinct CDR3 sequences; around 16% were seen once. Only one count was recorded for this clonotype. Its specificity is unknown. Sequence at one end of the junction differs from germline and may be a read error. Germline V gene lookup returns CDR1 SQVTM and CDR2 ANQGSEA. The CDR3 consists of 14 residues. The sample was PBMCs or a T cell subset sorted from them (not recorded which). This TCR derives from an adult woman who had mild COVID-19 (a few samples of this study predate the infection). Cell type and time point are not known. The V and J genes are TRBV29-1 and TRBJ2-5, with no clear D. CDR3 bases: TGCAGCGTTGAACCGGCGACGAATCAAGATACCCAGTACTTC. It encodes CSVEPATNQDTQYF. Full variable domain (outside the CDR3, taken from reference TRBV29-1 and TRBJ2-5): SAVISQKPSRDICQRGTSLTIQCQVDSQVTMMFWYRQQPGQSLTLIATANQGSEATYESGFVIDKFPISRPNLTFSTLTVSNMSPEDSSIYLCSVEPATNQDTQYFGPGTRLLVL.